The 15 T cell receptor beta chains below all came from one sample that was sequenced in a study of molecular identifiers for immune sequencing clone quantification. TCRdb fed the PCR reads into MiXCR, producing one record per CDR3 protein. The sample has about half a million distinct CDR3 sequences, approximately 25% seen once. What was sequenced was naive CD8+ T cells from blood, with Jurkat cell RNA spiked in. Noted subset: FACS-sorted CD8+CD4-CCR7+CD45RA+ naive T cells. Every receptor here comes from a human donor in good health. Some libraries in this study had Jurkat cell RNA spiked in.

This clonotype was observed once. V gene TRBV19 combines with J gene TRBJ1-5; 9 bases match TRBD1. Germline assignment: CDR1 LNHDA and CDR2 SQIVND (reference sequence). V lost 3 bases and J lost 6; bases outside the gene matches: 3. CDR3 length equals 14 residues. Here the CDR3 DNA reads TGTGCCAGTAGTATTGGGACAGGGACTCAGCCCCAGCATTTT. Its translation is CASSIGTGTQPQHF.

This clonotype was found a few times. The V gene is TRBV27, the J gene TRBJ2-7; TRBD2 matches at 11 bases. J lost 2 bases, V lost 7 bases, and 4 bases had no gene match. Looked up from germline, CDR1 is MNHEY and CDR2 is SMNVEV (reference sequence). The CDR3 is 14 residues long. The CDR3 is CASKPGLAAYEQYF. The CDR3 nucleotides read TGTGCCAGCAAGCCGGGACTAGCGGCCTACGAGCAGTACTTC.

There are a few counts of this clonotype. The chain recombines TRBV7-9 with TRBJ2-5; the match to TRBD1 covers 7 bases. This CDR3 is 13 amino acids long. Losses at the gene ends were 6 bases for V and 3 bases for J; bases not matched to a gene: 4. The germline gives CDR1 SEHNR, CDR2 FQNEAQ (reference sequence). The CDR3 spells CASRAGTEETQYF. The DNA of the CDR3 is TGTGCCAGCAGAGCCGGGACAGAAGAGACCCAGTACTTC.

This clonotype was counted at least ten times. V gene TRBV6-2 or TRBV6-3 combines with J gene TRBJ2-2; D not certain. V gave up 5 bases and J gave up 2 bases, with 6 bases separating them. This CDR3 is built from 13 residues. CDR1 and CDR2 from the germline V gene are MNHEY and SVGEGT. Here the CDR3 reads CASSMENTGELFF. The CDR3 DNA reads TGTGCCAGCAGTATGGAAAACACCGGGGAGCTGTTTTTT.

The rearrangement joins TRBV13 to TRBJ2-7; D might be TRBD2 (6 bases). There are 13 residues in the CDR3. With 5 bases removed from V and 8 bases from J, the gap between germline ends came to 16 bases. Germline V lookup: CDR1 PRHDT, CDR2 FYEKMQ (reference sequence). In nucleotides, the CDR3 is TGTGCCAGCAGCCTCGGGACTCCTCGCAAGCAGTACTTC. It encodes CASSLGTPRKQYF.

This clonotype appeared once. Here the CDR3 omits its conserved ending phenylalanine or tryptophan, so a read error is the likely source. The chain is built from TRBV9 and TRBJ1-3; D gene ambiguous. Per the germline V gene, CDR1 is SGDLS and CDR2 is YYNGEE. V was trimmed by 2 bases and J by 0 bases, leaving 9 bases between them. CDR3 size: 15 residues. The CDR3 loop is CASSVRPTSGNTIYL. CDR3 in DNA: TGTGCCAGCAGCGTGAGACCGACCTCTGGAAACACCATATATCTT.

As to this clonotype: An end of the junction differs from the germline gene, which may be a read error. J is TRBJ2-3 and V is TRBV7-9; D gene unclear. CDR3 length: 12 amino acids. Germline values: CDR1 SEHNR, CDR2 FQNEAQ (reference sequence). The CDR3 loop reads CASRLGPDPQYF. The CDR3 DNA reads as TGTGCCAGCCGCTTAGGCCCAGATCCGCAGTATTTT.

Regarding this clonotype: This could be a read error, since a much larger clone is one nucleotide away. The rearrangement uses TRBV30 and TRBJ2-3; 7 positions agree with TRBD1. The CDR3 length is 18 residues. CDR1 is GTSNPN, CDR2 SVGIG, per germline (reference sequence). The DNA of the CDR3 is TGTGCCTGGACCAAAATCCTACAGGGGCCAAGGGGCACAGGTACGCAGTATTTT. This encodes CAWTKILQGPRGTGTQYF.

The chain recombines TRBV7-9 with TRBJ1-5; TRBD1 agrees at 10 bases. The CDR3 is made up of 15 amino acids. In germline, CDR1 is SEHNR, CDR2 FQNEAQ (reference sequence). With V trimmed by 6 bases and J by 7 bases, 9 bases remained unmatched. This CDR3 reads CASSSSDRGHQPQHF. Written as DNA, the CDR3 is TGTGCCAGCAGTTCCTCTGACAGGGGGCACCAGCCCCAGCATTTT. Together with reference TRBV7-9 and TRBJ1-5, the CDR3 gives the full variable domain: DTGVSQNPRHKITKRGQNVTFRCDPISEHNRLYWYRQTLGQGPEFLTYFQNEAQLEKSRLLSDRFSAERPKGSFSTLEIQRTEQGDSAMYLCASSSSDRGHQPQHFGDGTRLSIL.

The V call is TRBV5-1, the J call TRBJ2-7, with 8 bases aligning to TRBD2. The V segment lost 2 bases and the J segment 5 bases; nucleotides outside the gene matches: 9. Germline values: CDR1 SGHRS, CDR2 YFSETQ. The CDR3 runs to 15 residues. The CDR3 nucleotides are TGCGCCAGCAGCTTCGGGGCGGGAGGATTAAACGAGCAGTACTTC. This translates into CASSFGAGGLNEQYF. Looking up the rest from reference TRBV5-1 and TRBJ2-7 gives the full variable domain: KAGVTQTPRYLIKTRGQQVTLSCSPISGHRSVSWYQQTPGQGLQFLFEYFSETQRNKGNFPGRFSGRQFSNSRSEMNVSTLELGDSALYLCASSFGAGGLNEQYFGPGTRLTVT.

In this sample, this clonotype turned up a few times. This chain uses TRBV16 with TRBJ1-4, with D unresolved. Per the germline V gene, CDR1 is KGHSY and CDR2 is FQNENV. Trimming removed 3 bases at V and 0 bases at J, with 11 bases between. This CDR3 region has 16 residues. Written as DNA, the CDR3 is TGTGCCAGCAGCCAGTCCGGGTCTTCAACTAATGAAAAACTGTTTTTT. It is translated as CASSQSGSSTNEKLFF. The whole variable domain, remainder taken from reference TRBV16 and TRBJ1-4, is GEEVAQTPKHLVRGEGQKAKLYCAPIKGHSYVFWYQQVLKNEFKFLISFQNENVFDETGMPKERFSAKCLPNSPCSLEIQATKLEDSAVYFCASSQSGSSTNEKLFFGSGTQLSVL.

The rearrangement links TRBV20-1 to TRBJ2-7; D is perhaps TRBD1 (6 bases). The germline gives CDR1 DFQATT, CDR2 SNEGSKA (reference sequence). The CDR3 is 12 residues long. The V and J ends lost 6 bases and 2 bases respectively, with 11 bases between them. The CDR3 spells CSAEDSPYEQYF. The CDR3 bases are TGCAGTGCGGAGGACAGCCCCTACGAGCAGTACTTC.

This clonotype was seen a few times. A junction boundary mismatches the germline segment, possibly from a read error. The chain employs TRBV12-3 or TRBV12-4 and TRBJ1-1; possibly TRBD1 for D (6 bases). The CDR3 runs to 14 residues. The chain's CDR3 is CASGFTGLSAEAFF. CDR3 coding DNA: TGTGCCAGCGGTTTCACAGGGTTGTCGGCTGAAGCTTTCTTT.

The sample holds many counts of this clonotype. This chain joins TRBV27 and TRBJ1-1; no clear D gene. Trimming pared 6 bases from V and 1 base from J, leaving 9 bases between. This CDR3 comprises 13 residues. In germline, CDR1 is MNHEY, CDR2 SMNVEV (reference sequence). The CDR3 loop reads CASSLAENTEAFF. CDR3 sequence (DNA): TGTGCCAGCAGCTTAGCAGAGAACACTGAAGCTTTCTTT.

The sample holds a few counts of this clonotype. The CDR3 sequence: CASSPRGGSLTYEQYF. The CDR3 DNA is TGTGCCAGCAGTCCTCGGGGAGGGTCATTGACCTACGAGCAGTACTTC. This sequence joins TRBV28 and TRBJ2-7, with TRBD2 matching 7 bases. CDR3 length: 16 residues. Germline values: CDR1 MDHEN, CDR2 SYDVKM. With 5 bases clipped from V and 2 bases from J, the junction kept 12 bases outside the gene matches.